A single sample gave rise to the 5 T cell receptor beta chains below, sequenced in a study of identifying expanded T cells in peripheral blood. The table came from immunoSEQ multiplex PCR; TCRdb's copy has only in-frame clones and leaves some out. The data contain around 80,000 clones, under 90% of them singletons. The specimen sequenced was blood. The receptors here all came from a person aged 18 to 75 in good health.

This rearrangement joins TRBV25-1 to TRBJ1-1; D is ambiguous. CDR3 length: 14 amino acids. Deletions cut 4 bases from V and 4 bases from J, with 13 bases between. Germline CDR1 MGHDK, CDR2 SYGVNS. DNA for the CDR3: TGTGCCAGCAGTGCCGCGGATACTCCCACTGAAGCTTTCTTT. Amino acid sequence: CASSAADTPTEAFF. The entire variable domain, with the rest obtained from reference TRBV25-1 and TRBJ1-1, is as follows: EADIYQTPRYLVIGTGKKITLECSQTMGHDKMYWYQQDPGMELHLIHYSYGVNSTEKGDLSSESTVSRIRTEHFPLTLESARPSHTSQYLCASSAADTPTEAFFGQGTRLTVV.

This clone was observed a handful of times. CDR3 sequence: CASSRTGNTEAFF. The CDR3 region has the DNA TGCGCCAGCAGCAGGACAGGGAACACTGAAGCTTTCTTT. J is TRBJ1-1 and V is TRBV5-1; 7 bases map to TRBD1. This CDR3 comprises 13 residues. V shed 4 bases and J 1 base; nucleotides not matched to a gene: 1. Germline lookup yields CDR1 SGHRS and CDR2 YFSETQ. Full variable domain (remainder filled in from reference TRBV5-1 and TRBJ1-1): KAGVTQTPRYLIKTRGQQVTLSCSPISGHRSVSWYQQTPGQGLQFLFEYFSETQRNKGNFPGRFSGRQFSNSRSEMNVSTLELGDSALYLCASSRTGNTEAFFGQGTRLTVV.

The chain is built from TRBV21-1 and TRBJ1-2; the tabulated D call, TRBD1, remains unverified against the DNA. TRBV21-1 is designated a pseudogene. CDR3 size: 14 residues. CDR3 sequence: CASSGGQGCYGYTF. CDR3 coding DNA: TGTGCCAGCAGCGGCGGACAGGGATGCTATGGCTACACCTTC.

The chain carries TRBV29-1 and TRBJ2-3; TRBD1 aligns across 8 bases. The CDR3 is made up of 15 amino acids. Germline CDR1 reads SQVTM; CDR2 reads ANQGSEA. The V gene end was trimmed by 4 bases and the J gene end by 3 bases; junction bases not matched to a gene: 9. The CDR3 sequence is CSVGPGRGQTDTQYF. CDR3 nucleotides: TGCAGCGTTGGGCCCGGCAGGGGGCAAACAGATACGCAGTATTTT.

The rearrangement links TRBV5-8 to TRBJ2-2, with D perhaps matching TRBD1 (5 bases). This CDR3 has 16 residues. Germline-derived CDR1 and CDR2 are SGHTS and YDEGEE. With 4 bases removed from V and 4 bases from J, the gap between germline ends came to 17 bases. In DNA form, the CDR3 reads TGTGCCAGCAGCCCCCCCATAGGGGCGGCCACCGGGGAGCTGTTTTTT. It encodes CASSPPIGAATGELFF.